This T cell receptor (beta chain) was recorded in a study of blood T cells in healthy people across ages. Study-wide findings and caveats: As age increased, TCR beta diversity per million T cells fell in a roughly linear fashion.

Together with a sample-barcoded 5' primer, a J-beta primer mix was included in a second PCR lasting about 7 to 12 cycles. TCRdb reanalysed the 5' RACE reads using MiXCR and keeps one entry per CDR3 protein. Among 1.5 million to 2 million distinct CDR3 sequences listed, about 50% were seen once. V lost 0 bases to trimming and J lost 7 bases, with 16 bases between them. CDR1 and CDR2 from the germline V gene are MGHRA and YSYEKL. The CDR3 has 16 residues. Points on this clonotype: What it binds is unknown.

This receptor was taken from a woman in her forties in good health. The chain links TRBV4-1 to TRBJ2-1; either TRBD1 or TRBD2 may supply D (6 bases each). Source material: blood. As DNA, the CDR3 is TGCGCCAGCAGCCAAGAAGGGGGGAAATCTCGGAATGAGCAGTTCTTC. Translating it yields CASSQEGGKSRNEQFF.